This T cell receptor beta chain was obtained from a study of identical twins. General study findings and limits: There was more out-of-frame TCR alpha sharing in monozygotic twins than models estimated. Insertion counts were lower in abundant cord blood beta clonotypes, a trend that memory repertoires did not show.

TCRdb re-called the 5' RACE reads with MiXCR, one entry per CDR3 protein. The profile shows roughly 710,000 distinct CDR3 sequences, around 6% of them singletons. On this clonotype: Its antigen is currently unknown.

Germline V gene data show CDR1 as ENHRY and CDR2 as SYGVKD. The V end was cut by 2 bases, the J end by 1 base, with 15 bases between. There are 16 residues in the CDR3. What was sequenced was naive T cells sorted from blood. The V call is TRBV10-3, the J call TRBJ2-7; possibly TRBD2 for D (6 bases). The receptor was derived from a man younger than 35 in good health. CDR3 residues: CAISEPEAAGSYEQYF. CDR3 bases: TGTGCCATCAGTGAGCCCGAGGCGGCGGGGTCCTACGAGCAGTACTTC.